Included here is one TCR beta chain sequence, with context. The antigen is unknown. This entry comes from a study of T cells in Graves' hyperthyroidism and ophthalmopathy. Study findings and constraints: Progression to ophthalmopathy was predicted a median of 6.5 months early.

An absence of ophthalmopathy progression within 18 months meant stable Graves' hyperthyroidism. PBMCs were sourced from around 10 ml fresh peripheral blood. TCR beta CDR3 region amplification was performed from RNA transcripts. Researchers ran a first-round RT-PCR on the TCR CDR3 using the HTBI primer set. One entry per CDR3 protein results from TCRdb running MiXCR on the multiplex PCR reads. This sample carries 300,000 to 400,000 distinct CDR3 sequences, roughly 13% of them seen once, and the ten largest clones take approximately 25%. This CDR3 has 15 residues. Trimming removed 0 bases at V and 5 bases at J, with 14 bases between. CDR1 and CDR2 (germline): SGHRS, YFSETQ.

Sequencing was performed on blood. This clonotype originated in a woman between 25 and 40 years old with Graves' hyperthyroidism. The chain carries TRBV5-1 and TRBJ2-5, with D possibly being TRBD1 (7 bases). The chain's CDR3 is CASSLDQGGWETQYF. The DNA for the CDR3 is TGCGCCAGCAGCTTGGATCAGGGGGGTTGGGAGACCCAGTACTTC.